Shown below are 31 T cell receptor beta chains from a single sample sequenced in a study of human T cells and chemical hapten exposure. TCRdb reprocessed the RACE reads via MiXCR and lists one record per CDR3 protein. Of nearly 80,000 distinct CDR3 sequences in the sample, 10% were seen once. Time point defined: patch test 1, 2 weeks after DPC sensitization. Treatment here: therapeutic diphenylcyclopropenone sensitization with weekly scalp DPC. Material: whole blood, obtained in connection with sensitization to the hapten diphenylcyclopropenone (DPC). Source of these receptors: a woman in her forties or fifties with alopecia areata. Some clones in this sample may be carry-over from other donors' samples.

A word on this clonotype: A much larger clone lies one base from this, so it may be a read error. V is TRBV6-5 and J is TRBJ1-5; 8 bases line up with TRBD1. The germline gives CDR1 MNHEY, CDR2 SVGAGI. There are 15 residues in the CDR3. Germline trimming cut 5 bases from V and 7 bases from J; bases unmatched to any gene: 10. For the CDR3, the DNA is TGTGCCAGCAGTCCCCGGACAGGGAGGAGACAGCCCCAGCATTTT. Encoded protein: CASSPRTGRRQPQHF.

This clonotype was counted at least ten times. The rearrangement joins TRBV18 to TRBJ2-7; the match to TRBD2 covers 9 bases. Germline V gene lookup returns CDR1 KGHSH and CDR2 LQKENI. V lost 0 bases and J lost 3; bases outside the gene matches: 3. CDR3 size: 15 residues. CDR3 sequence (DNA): TGTGCCAGCTCACCACCGGTAGCGGGGGACTACGAGCAGTACTTC. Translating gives CASSPPVAGDYEQYF.

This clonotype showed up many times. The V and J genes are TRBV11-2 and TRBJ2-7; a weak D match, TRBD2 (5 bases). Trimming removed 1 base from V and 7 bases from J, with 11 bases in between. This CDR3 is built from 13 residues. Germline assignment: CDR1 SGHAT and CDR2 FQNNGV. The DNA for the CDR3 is TGTGCCAGCAGCTTAGGCCCCAAGCGGGAGCAGTACTTC. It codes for CASSLGPKREQYF.

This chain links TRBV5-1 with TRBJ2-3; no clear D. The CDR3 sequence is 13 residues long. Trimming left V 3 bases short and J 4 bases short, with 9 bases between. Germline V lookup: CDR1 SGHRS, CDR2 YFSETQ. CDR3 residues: CASSSDLPDTQYF. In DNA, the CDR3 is TGCGCCAGCAGCTCTGACCTCCCAGATACGCAGTATTTT.

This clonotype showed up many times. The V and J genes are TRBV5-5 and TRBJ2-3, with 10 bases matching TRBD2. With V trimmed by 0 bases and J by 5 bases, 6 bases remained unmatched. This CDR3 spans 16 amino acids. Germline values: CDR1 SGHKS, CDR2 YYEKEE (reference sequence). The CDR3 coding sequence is TGTGCCAGCAGCTTGGAACTAGCGGGGTCTCGAGATACGCAGTATTTT. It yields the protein CASSLELAGSRDTQYF. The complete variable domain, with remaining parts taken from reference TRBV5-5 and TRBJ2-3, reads DAGVTQSPTHLIKTRGQQVTLRCSPISGHKSVSWYQQVLGQGPQFIFQYYEKEERGRGNFPDRFSARQFPNYSSELNVNALLLGDSALYLCASSLELAGSRDTQYFGPGTRLTVL.

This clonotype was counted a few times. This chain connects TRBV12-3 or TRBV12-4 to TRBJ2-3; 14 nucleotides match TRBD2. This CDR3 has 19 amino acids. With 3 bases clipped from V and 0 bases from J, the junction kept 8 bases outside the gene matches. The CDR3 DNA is TGTGCCAGCAGTTTTGGGACTAGCGGGAGTATGGGTAGCACAGATACGCAGTATTTT. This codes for CASSFGTSGSMGSTDTQYF.

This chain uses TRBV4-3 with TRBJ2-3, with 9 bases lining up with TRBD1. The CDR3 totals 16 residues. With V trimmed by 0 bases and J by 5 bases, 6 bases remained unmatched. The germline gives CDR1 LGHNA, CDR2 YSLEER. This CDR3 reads CASSQDGGQGLDTQYF. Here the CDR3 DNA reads TGCGCCAGCAGCCAAGATGGGGGACAGGGACTAGATACGCAGTATTTT.

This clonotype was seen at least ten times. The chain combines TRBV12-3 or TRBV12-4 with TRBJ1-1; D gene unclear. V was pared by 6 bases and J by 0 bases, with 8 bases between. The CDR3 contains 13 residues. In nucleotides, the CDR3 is TGTGCCAGCAGCCGAGCTCTGAACACTGAAGCTTTCTTT. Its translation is CASSRALNTEAFF.

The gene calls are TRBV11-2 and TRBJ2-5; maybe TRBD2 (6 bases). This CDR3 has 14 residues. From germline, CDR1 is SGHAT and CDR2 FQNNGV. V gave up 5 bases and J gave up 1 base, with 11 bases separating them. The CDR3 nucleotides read TGTGCCAGCAGCCGCAGGGACTCCCAAGAGACCCAGTACTTC. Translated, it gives CASSRRDSQETQYF.

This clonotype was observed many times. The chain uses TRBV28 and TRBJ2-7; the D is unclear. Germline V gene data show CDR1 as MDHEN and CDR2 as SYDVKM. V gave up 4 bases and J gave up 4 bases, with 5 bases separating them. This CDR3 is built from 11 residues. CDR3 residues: CASSSEYEQYF. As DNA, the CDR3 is TGTGCCAGCAGTTCCGAATACGAGCAGTACTTC. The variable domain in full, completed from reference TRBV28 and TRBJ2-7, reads DVKVTQSSRYLVKRTGEKVFLECVQDMDHENMFWYRQDPGLGLRLIYFSYDVKMKEKGDIPEGYSVSREKKERFSLILESASTNQTSMYLCASSSEYEQYFGPGTRLTVT.

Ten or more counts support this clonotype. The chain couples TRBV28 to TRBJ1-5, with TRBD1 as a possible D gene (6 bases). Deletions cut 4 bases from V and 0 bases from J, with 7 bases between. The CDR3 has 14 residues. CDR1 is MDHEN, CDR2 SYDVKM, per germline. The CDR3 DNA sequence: TGTGCCAGCAGTTCGGGACATAGCAATCAGCCCCAGCATTTT. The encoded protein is CASSSGHSNQPQHF.

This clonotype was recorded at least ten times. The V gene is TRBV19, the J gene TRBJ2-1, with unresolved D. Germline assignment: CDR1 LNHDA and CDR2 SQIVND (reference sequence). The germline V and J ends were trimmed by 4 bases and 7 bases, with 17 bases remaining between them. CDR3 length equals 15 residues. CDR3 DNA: TGTGCCAGTAGTACGCCTGGTGGGGAAAAAAATGAGCAGTTCTTC. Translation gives CASSTPGGEKNEQFF. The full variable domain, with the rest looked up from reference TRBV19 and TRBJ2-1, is DGGITQSPKYLFRKEGQNVTLSCEQNLNHDAMYWYRQDPGQGLRLIYYSQIVNDFQKGDIAEGYSVSREKKESFPLTVTSAQKNPTAFYLCASSTPGGEKNEQFFGPGTRLTVL.

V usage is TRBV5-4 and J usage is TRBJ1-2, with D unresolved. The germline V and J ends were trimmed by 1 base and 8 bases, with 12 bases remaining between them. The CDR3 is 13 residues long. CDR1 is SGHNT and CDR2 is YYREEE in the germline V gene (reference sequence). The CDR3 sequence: CASSLLTARGYTF. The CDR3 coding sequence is TGTGCCAGCAGCTTGCTTACAGCAAGGGGCTACACCTTC.

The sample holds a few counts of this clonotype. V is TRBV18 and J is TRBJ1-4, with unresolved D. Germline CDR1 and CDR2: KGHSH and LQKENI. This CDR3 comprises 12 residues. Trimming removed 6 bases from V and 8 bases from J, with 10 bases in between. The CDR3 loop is CASSLGREKLFF. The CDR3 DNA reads TGTGCCAGCTCCCTCGGGCGCGAAAAACTGTTTTTT.

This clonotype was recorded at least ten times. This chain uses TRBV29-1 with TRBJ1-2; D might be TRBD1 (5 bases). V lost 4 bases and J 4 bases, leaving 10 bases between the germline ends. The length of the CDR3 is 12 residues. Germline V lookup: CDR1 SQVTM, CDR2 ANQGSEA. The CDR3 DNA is TGCAGCGTTGTAAAGGGGACCTATGGCTACACCTTC. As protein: CSVVKGTYGYTF.

The CDR3 nucleotides read TGTGCCAGCACCGGGTCGGCCTTGCGGGAGGGCCACGAGCAGTTCTTC. Translated, it gives CASTGSALREGHEQFF. The chain carries TRBV2 and TRBJ2-1, with 9 nucleotides matching TRBD2. Germline loops: CDR1 SNHLY, CDR2 FYNNEI. J was trimmed by 10 bases and V by 7 bases; bases with no gene match: 17. The CDR3 has 16 amino acids.

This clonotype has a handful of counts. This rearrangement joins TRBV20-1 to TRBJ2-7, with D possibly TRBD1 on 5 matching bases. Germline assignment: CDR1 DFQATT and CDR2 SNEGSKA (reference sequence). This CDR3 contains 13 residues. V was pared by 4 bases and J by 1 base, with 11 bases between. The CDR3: CSAKTDISYEQYF. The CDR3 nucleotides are TGCAGTGCTAAAACGGACATATCCTACGAGCAGTACTTC.

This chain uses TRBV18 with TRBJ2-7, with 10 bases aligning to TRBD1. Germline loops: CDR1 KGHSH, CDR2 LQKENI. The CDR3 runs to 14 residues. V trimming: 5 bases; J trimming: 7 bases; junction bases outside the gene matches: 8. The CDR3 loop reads CASSDGQGGREQYF. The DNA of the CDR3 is TGTGCCAGCTCAGATGGACAGGGGGGCCGTGAGCAGTACTTC.

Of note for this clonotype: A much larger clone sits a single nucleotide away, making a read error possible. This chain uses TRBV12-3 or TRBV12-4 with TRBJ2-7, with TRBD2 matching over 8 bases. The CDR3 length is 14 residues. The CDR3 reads CVSSLAGPSYEQYF. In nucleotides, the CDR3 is TGTGTCAGCAGTTTAGCGGGACCCTCCTACGAGCAGTACTTC.

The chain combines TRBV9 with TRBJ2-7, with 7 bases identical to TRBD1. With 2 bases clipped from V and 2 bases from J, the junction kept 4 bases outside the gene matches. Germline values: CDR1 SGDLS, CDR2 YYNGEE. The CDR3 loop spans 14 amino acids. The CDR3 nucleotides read TGTGCCAGCAGCGTTGGGACAGACCCCTACGAGCAGTACTTC. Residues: CASSVGTDPYEQYF.

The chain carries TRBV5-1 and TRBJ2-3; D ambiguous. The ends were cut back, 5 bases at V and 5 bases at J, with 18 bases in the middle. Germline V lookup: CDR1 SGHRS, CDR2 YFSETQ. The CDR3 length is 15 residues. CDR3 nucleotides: TGCGCCAGCAGTTCTGGAACGGTCCGAGGAGATACGCAGTATTTT. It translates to CASSSGTVRGDTQYF. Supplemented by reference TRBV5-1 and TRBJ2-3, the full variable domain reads KAGVTQTPRYLIKTRGQQVTLSCSPISGHRSVSWYQQTPGQGLQFLFEYFSETQRNKGNFPGRFSGRQFSNSRSEMNVSTLELGDSALYLCASSSGTVRGDTQYFGPGTRLTVL.

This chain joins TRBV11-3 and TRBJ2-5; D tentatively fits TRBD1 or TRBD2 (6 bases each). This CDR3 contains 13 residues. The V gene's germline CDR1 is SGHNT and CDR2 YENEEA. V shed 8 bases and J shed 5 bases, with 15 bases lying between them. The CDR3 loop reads CASSKGGSETQYF. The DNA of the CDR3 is TGTGCCAGCTCCAAAGGGGGGTCGGAGACCCAGTACTTC.

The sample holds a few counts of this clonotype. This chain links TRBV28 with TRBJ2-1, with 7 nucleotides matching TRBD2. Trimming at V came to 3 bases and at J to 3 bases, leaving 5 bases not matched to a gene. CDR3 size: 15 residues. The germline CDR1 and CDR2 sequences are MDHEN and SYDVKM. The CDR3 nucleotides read TGTGCCAGCAGTTTTCCCGGACTAGTCTACAATGAGCAGTTCTTC. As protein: CASSFPGLVYNEQFF.

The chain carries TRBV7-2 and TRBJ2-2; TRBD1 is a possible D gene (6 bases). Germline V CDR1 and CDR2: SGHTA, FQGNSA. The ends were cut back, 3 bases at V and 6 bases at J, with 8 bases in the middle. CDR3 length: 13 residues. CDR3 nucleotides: TGTGCCAGCAGCTTGAACAGGGCCGGGGAGCTGTTTTTT. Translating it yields CASSLNRAGELFF.

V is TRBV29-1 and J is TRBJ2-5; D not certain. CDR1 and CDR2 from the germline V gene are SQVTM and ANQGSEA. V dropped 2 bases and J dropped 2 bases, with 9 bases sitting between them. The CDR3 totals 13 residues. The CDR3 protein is CSVEKPQQETQYF. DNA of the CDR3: TGCAGCGTTGAAAAGCCACAGCAAGAGACCCAGTACTTC.

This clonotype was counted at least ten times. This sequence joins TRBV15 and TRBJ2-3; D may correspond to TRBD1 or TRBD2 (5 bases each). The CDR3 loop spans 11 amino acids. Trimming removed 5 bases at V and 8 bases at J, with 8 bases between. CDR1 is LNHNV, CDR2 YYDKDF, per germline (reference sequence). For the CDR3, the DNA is TGTGCCACCAGCTTGAGGGGTACGCAGTATTTT. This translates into CATSLRGTQYF. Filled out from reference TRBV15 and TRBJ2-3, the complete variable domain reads DAMVIQNPRYQVTQFGKPVTLSCSQTLNHNVMYWYQQKSSQAPKLLFHYYDKDFNNEADTPDNFQSRRPNTSFCFLDIRSPGLGDTAMYLCATSLRGTQYFGPGTRLTVL.

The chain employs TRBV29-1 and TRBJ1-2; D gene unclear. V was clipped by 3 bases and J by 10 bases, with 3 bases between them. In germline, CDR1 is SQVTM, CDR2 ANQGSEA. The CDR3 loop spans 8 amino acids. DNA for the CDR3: TGCAGCGTTGATGACTACACCTTC. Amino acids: CSVDDYTF.

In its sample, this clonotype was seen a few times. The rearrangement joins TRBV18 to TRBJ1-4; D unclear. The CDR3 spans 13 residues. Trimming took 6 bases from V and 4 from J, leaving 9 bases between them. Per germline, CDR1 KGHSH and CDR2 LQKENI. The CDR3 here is CASSAQLNEKLFF. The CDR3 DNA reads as TGTGCCAGCTCCGCGCAGCTTAATGAAAAACTGTTTTTT.

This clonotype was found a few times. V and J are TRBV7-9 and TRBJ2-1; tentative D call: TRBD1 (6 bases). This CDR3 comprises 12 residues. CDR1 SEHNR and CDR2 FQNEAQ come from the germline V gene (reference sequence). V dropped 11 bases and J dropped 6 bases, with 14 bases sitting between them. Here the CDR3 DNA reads TGTGCCTGCCCAGGGGAAGGCAATGAGCAGTTCTTC. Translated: CACPGEGNEQFF.

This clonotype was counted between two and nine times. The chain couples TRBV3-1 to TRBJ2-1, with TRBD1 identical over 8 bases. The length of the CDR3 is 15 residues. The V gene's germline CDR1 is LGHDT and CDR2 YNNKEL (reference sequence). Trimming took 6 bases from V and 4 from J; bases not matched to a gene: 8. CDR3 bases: TGTGCCAGCAGTCTATACAGGGGGTATTACAATGAGCAGTTCTTC. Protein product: CASSLYRGYYNEQFF.

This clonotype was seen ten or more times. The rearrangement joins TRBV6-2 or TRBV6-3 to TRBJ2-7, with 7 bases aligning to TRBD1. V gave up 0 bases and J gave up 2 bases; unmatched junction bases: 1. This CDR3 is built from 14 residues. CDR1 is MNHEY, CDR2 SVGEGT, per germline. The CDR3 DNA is TGTGCCAGCAGTTACTCCGGGACAGCCTACGAGCAGTACTTC. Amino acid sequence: CASSYSGTAYEQYF.